The clone carrying this T cell receptor beta chain was picked up a small number of times. Its antigen is currently unknown. This entry belongs to a study of cytomegalovirus exposure and HLA in healthy donors. Study outcomes and limitations: CMV serostatus stood as the only immune exposure information on hand. In an earlier analysis, about 87% or about 30%: the productive usage of most TCR beta V segments. More clonal expansion characterized HLA-associated TCR beta chains than equally common others in a later analysis.

PCR employed 60 Vbeta and 13 Jbeta primers. Profiling relied on immunoSEQ multiplex PCR, and the TCRdb table lists in-frame clones only, not all of them. The sample has around 130,000 clones, about 66% seen once; the top ten hold around 1.8%. This CDR3 has 11 amino acids. Germline CDR1 and CDR2: SQVTM and ANQGSEA. The V and J genes are TRBV29-1 and TRBJ1-1; TRBD1 is a possible D gene (5 bases). This TCR was sampled from a male donor in good health and CMV-seronegative. Input material: PBMCs. CDR3 in amino acids: CRLRANTEAFF. The DNA of the CDR3 is TGCAGACTCAGGGCGAACACTGAAGCTTTCTTT.